The entry below describes one T cell receptor (beta chain). The study amplified TCR beta CDR3 regions using RNA transcripts. The library came from an HTBI-primed first-round RT-PCR and a second-round multiplex PCR. TCRdb used MiXCR to reprocess the multiplex PCR reads, holding one entry per CDR3 protein. Among about 660,000 distinct CDR3 sequences, about 38% were seen once, and the ten largest hold around 3%. The V gene end was trimmed by 3 bases and the J gene end by 3 bases; junction bases not matched to a gene: 3. The CDR3 is 14 residues long. CDR1 is DFQATT and CDR2 is SNEGSKA in the germline V gene (reference sequence). This entry belongs to a study of Graves' ophthalmopathy and Graves' hyperthyroidism.

The J gene is TRBJ2-3, the V gene TRBV20-1; TRBD2 aligns across 10 bases. Sequenced material: peripheral blood. This clonotype originated in an adult man with Graves' ophthalmopathy. CDR3 sequence reads: CSAREGLATDTQYF. CDR3 bases: TGCAGTGCTAGGGAGGGACTAGCGACAGATACGCAGTATTTT.